Listed below are T cell receptor beta chains from one sample, sequenced in a study of T cell responses to AZD1222 COVID-19 vaccine. Assay used: immunoSEQ multiplex PCR; TCRdb lists only in-frame clones, some missing. The sample lists about 180,000 clones; 90% were seen once. Sequences were derived from peripheral blood, sampled on day 0 of AZD1222 vaccination. The receptors shown here come from an adult in good health. Both conserved end residues are part of each CDR3. Each record gives: clone size, D gene, V gene, J gene, CDR3 protein, CDR3 DNA. The D gene is left open where the match is weak. Some rows mark clone size as missing; the rest say once, few, many or name a class of expanded clone.

>-|-|TRBV5-6|TRBJ2-7
CAAPLPSYEQYF
TGTGCCGCCCCGTTACCCTCCTACGAGCAGTACTTC
>-|-|TRBV3-1/TRBV3-2|TRBJ1-4
CASSLIGDEKLFF
TGTGCCAGCAGCCTGATTGGGGATGAAAAACTGTTTTTT
>-|-|TRBV19|TRBJ1-5
CASKGVSNQPQHF
TGTGCCAGTAAAGGGGTAAGCAATCAGCCCCAGCATTTT
>-|TRBD2|TRBV27|TRBJ2-3
CASSSSGGPDTQYF
TGTGCCAGCAGTTCCAGCGGGGGACCAGATACGCAGTATTTT
>-|TRBD1|TRBV12-3/TRBV12-4|TRBJ1-5
CASSSRQGQPQHF
TGTGCCAGCAGCTCTAGACAGGGTCAGCCCCAGCATTTT
>-|-|TRBV3-1/TRBV3-2|TRBJ2-7
CASSRRGSVSEQYF
TGTGCCAGCAGTCGCAGGGGAAGCGTTAGCGAGCAGTACTTC
>-|TRBD1|TRBV11-2|TRBJ2-1
CASSYTGTGGKNEQFF
TGTGCCAGCAGTTACACCGGGACAGGGGGCAAGAATGAGCAGTTCTTC
>-|-|TRBV9|TRBJ2-2
CASSVVHGELFF
TGTGCCAGCAGCGTAGTTCACGGGGAGCTGTTTTTT
>-|-|TRBV7-2|TRBJ1-2
CASSPRGVHYGYTF
TGTGCCAGCAGCCCGAGAGGGGTACACTATGGCTACACCTTC
>once|-|TRBV30|TRBJ2-1
CAWRERAGNEQFF
TGTGCCTGGAGAGAGCGGGCGGGCAATGAGCAGTTCTTC
>-|-|TRBV6-4|TRBJ1-5
CASSDHPNQPQHF
TGTGCCAGCAGTGACCACCCCAATCAGCCCCAGCATTTT
>-|TRBD1|TRBV6-2/TRBV6-3|TRBJ1-2
CASSTRDSVYYGYTF
TGTGCCAGCAGTACGCGGGACAGTGTTTACTATGGCTACACCTTC
>few|-|TRBV20-1|TRBJ1-4
CSASFGTTNEKLFF
TGCAGTGCTAGTTTCGGTACAACTAATGAAAAACTGTTTTTT
>-|-|TRBV12-5|TRBJ1-1
CASGYKGWGTEAFF
TGTGCTAGTGGTTACAAGGGATGGGGCACTGAAGCTTTCTTT
>once|TRBD1|TRBV6-6|TRBJ1-6
CASNTGTGQSGSPLHF
TGTGCCAGCAACACGGGGACAGGGCAAAGTGGTTCACCCCTCCACTTT
>-|TRBD1|TRBV5-4|TRBJ2-7
CASSLGTGSGYEQYF
TGTGCCAGCAGCCTAGGGACAGGGAGTGGATACGAGCAGTACTTC
>-|-|TRBV4-3|TRBJ2-7
CASSQAATGPPSDEQYF
TGCGCCAGCAGCCAAGCCGCCACAGGGCCCCCCTCGGACGAGCAGTACTTC
>-|TRBD1|TRBV7-6|TRBJ1-3
CASSFSWTGIGNTIYF
TGTGCCAGCAGCTTCTCTTGGACAGGGATTGGAAACACCATATATTTT
>-|TRBD1|TRBV7-2|TRBJ2-2
CASSLSFQGAGELFF
TGTGCCAGCAGCTTAAGTTTTCAGGGGGCCGGGGAGCTGTTTTTT
>-|TRBD2|TRBV19|TRBJ2-3
CASTPSGGPTDTQYF
TGTGCCAGTACCCCTAGCGGGGGGCCCACGGATACGCAGTATTTT
>-|TRBD2|TRBV4-2|TRBJ2-3
CASSQDLTSGGWTDTQYF
TGTGCCAGCAGCCAAGATCTGACTAGCGGGGGGTGGACAGATACGCAGTATTTT
>-|TRBD1|TRBV9|TRBJ2-3
CASSAETGLGTDTQYF
TGTGCCAGCAGCGCGGAGACAGGGTTGGGGACAGATACGCAGTATTTT